A selection of T cell receptor beta chains follows, all from one sample in a study of blood T cell repertoires in COVID-19. Some clones are missing from TCRdb's copy, which holds only in-frame ones; the method was immunoSEQ multiplex PCR. The sample includes approximately 300,000 clones, 90% to 95% seen only once; the top ten take about 4%. The sample comprised PBMCs or T cells enriched from blood (not recorded which). These receptors originate from a woman younger than 45 who had been exposed to COVID-19. The CDR3 runs from the conserved cysteine through the conserved F or W. A D gene is named only where the DNA matches it firmly. The size entry is marked missing in some rows and otherwise reads once, few, many or a size class.

d_call cdr3_length clone_size j_call v_call cdr3_nt cdr3_aa
. 15 . TRBJ2-7 TRBV11-2 TGTGCCAGCAGCTTTAGTTGGGTGCAGGGGAACGAGCAGTACTTC CASSFSWVQGNEQYF
TRBD1 14 . TRBJ1-4 TRBV9 TGTGCCAGCACCAGGGGGCAGGGCCTAGAAAAACTGTTTTTT CASTRGQGLEKLFF
. 16 . TRBJ2-3 TRBV5-1 TGCGCCAGCAGCTTGGTCGGGGGAGTGAGTACAGATACGCAGTATTTT CASSLVGGVSTDTQYF
. 14 . TRBJ2-2 TRBV5-1 TGCGCCAGCAGCCCCAGGGAGGTCACCGGGGAGCTGTTTTTT CASSPREVTGELFF
. 16 . TRBJ1-2 TRBV5-4 TGTGCCAGCAGCCCAGCCAACAGGATGAGCATGGGGGGCTACACCTTC CASSPANRMSMGGYTF
TRBD2 17 . TRBJ2-3 TRBV12-5 TGTGCTAGTGGTTTGGTAATAGGACTAGCGGGCACAGATACGCAGTATTTT CASGLVIGLAGTDTQYF
. 14 . TRBJ1-5 TRBV25-1 TGTGCCAGCAGTGCGGGTTCCCCCGGACAGCCCCAGCATTTT CASSAGSPGQPQHF
TRBD1 14 . TRBJ1-4 TRBV29-1 TGCAGCGTTAAGAACAGGGGGCGTAATGAAAAACTGTTTTTT CSVKNRGRNEKLFF
TRBD1 14 . TRBJ1-2 TRBV24-1 TGTGCCACCAGTGCAAGCGACAGGGGGTATGGCTACACCTTC CATSASDRGYGYTF
. 18 . TRBJ2-3 TRBV18 TGTGCCAGCTCACCGACGTTAGGGGGGGGGCCCGGCACAGATACGCAGTATTTT CASSPTLGGGPGTDTQYF
TRBD1 15 . TRBJ2-1 TRBV11-2 TGTGCCAGCAGTCCTAGGGGGCTAAGGGACAATGAGCAGTTCTTC CASSPRGLRDNEQFF
. 16 . TRBJ2-3 TRBV19 TGTGCCAGTCGGCCTCCGGGAACAATAAGCACAGATACGCAGTATTTT CASRPPGTISTDTQYF
. 15 . TRBJ2-1 TRBV2 TGTGCCAGCGGCCGGGGGAGAAGCTCCTACAATGAGCAGTTCTTC CASGRGRSSYNEQFF
. 16 once TRBJ1-2 TRBV7-3 TGTGCCAGCAGCTTATCAGGGACTGATGCGATCTATGGCTACACCTTC CASSLSGTDAIYGYTF
TRBD1 14 . TRBJ1-1 TRBV5-5 TGTGCCAGCATCTGGGGACAGGGGATCGCTGAAGCTTTCTTT CASIWGQGIAEAFF
. 15 . TRBJ2-2 TRBV6-5 TGTGCCAGCAGTTTCGGGGTTTGGGGCACCGGGGAGCTGTTTTTT CASSFGVWGTGELFF
TRBD1 15 . TRBJ2-7 TRBV5-1 TGCGCCAGCAGGTGGACCGGGACAGGGGCCTACGAGCAGTACTTC CASRWTGTGAYEQYF
TRBD1 16 . TRBJ2-3 TRBV7-3 TGTGCCAGCAGCTTAGATGGGACAGGACTCACAGATACGCAGTATTTT CASSLDGTGLTDTQYF
. 11 . TRBJ1-1 TRBV30 TGTGCCTGGAGACTAAGGACTGAAGCTTTCTTT CAWRLRTEAFF
TRBD1 16 . TRBJ2-7 TRBV11-3 TGTGCCAGCAGCTTACCCCGACAGGGACGTTTCTACGAGCAGTACTTC CASSLPRQGRFYEQYF
TRBD2 15 . TRBJ2-7 TRBV3-1/TRBV3-2 TGTGCCAGCAGCGACGCTAGCGGGGGCCCATACGAGCAGTACTTC CASSDASGGPYEQYF
. 12 . TRBJ1-1 TRBV10-3 TGTGCCATCAGTACAGGGTTCACTGAAGCTTTCTTT CAISTGFTEAFF
TRBD1 15 . TRBJ1-5 TRBV5-4 TGTGCCAGCAGCTCAATGGGGACAGGGGATCAGCCCCAGCATTTT CASSSMGTGDQPQHF
TRBD1 13 . TRBJ2-7 TRBV19 TGTGCCAGCCGGGACAGGAATTCCTACGAGCAGTACTTC CASRDRNSYEQYF
. 14 . TRBJ2-7 TRBV9 TGTGCCAGCAGCCCCAACGACAGCCGCTACGAGCAGTACTTC CASSPNDSRYEQYF
. 15 . TRBJ2-3 TRBV29-1 TGCAGCGTGTCCGGGACACGGAAAAGCACAGATACGCAGTATTTT CSVSGTRKSTDTQYF
TRBD1 15 . TRBJ1-6 TRBV10-1 TGCGCCAGCGAGGGGACAGGGTGGTACGATTCACCCCTCCACTTT CASEGTGWYDSPLHF
. 14 . TRBJ1-2 TRBV6-5 TGTGCCAGCAGTTACCGCGGGGGCGACTCTGGCTACACCTTC CASSYRGGDSGYTF
TRBD1 18 . TRBJ2-6 TRBV19 TGTGCCAGTAGTGGGGGGACAGGTGGTAGACCTGGGGCCAACGTCCTGACTTTC CASSGGTGGRPGANVLTF
TRBD1 14 . TRBJ1-2 TRBV10-3 TGTGCCATCAGTGCCGGGACAGGGGGATATGGCTACACCTTC CAISAGTGGYGYTF
. 14 . TRBJ1-1 TRBV4-1 TGCGCCAGCAGCCAAGTTTCAGGGGCGACTGAAGCTTTCTTT CASSQVSGATEAFF
. 13 . TRBJ1-4 TRBV2 TGTGCCAGCAGTGACGGACTGGGCGAAAAACTGTTTTTT CASSDGLGEKLFF
TRBD2 18 . TRBJ2-2 TRBV18 TGTGCCAGCTCACTCGTTGATGGGACTAGCGCGAACACCGGGGAGCTGTTTTTT CASSLVDGTSANTGELFF
. 15 . TRBJ2-7 TRBV25-1 TGTGCCAGCAGTGAACGTCGGGTGAGCTCCTACGAGCAGTACTTC CASSERRVSSYEQYF
. 12 . TRBJ2-1 TRBV25-1 TGTGCCAGCAGTGAATCGACAAGAGAGCAGTTCTTC CASSESTREQFF